This T cell receptor beta chain was sequenced in a study of Graves' ophthalmopathy and Graves' hyperthyroidism. Overall study results and limits: In blood appeared most of the expanded thyroid clonotypes whose frequency exceeded 0.001.

This clonotype was observed at least ten times. The antigen is unknown. Transcripts of RNA were the source for amplifying TCR beta CDR3 regions. The authors performed first-round RT-PCR with HTBI primers and then a second-round multiplex PCR. TCRdb fed the multiplex PCR reads into MiXCR, producing one record per CDR3 protein. The sample holds about 700,000 distinct CDR3 sequences, approximately 39% seen once. The length of the CDR3 is 16 residues. Germline V gene lookup returns CDR1 SGHTA and CDR2 FQGTGA. V shed 4 bases, J shed 0 bases, and the junction held 3 bases outside the gene matches. Moderate-to-severe activity, CAS at least 3, NOSPECS at least 4 and duration under 3 months characterized donors with ophthalmopathy. None of the included patients had other autoimmune diseases, uncontrolled infections, pregnancy or lactation, as these led to exclusion.

This TCR derives from an adult man with Graves' ophthalmopathy. The material sequenced was peripheral blood. The V and J genes are TRBV7-3 and TRBJ2-2; 9 nucleotides align to TRBD2. The CDR3 DNA follows: TGTGCCAGCAGCTCCCGACTAGCGGCGAACACCGGGGAGCTGTTTTTT. This codes for CASSSRLAANTGELFF.